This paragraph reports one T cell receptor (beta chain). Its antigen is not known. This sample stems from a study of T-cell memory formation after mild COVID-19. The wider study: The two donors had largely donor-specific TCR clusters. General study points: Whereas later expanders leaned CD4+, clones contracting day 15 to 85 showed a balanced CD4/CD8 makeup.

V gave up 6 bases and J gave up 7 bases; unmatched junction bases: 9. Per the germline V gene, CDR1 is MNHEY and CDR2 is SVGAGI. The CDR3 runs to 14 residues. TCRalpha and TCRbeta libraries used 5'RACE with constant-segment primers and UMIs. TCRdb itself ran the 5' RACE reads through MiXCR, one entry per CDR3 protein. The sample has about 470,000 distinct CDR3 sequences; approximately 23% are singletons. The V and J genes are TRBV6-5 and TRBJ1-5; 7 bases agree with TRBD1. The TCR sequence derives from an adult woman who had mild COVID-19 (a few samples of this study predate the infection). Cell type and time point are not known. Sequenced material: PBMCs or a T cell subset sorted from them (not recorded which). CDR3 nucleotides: TGTGCCAGCAGAAGCACAGGGGTCCGGCAGCCCCAGCATTTT. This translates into CASRSTGVRQPQHF.